This entry lists 5 T cell receptor beta chains sequenced from one sample in a study of massively parallel sequencing of T cell beta chains. TCRdb redid the calling of the 5' RACE reads with MiXCR, one entry per CDR3 protein. The sample lists some 4,000 distinct CDR3 sequences, approximately 40% occurring once. The specimen sequenced was commercial RNA from peripheral blood pooled from many donors. The origin of the receptors is a pool of human donors in good health; the sample was commercial RNA pooled from many donors.

This clonotype was seen a handful of times. The chain couples TRBV5-1 to TRBJ1-3; D is uncertain. CDR3 size: 14 residues. In germline, CDR1 is SGHRS, CDR2 YFSETQ. V dropped 0 bases and J dropped 8 bases, with 12 bases sitting between them. CDR3: CASSLEGGPDTIYF. The DNA of the CDR3 is TGCGCCAGCAGCTTGGAAGGCGGGCCAGACACCATATATTTT.

The gene calls are TRBV5-1 and TRBJ2-5, with 7 bases aligning to TRBD2. With 0 bases clipped from V and 4 bases from J, the junction kept 3 bases outside the gene matches. This CDR3 is 14 amino acids long. Germline CDR1 SGHRS, CDR2 YFSETQ. The CDR3 spells CASSLAPSGETQYF. CDR3 nucleotide sequence: TGCGCCAGCAGCTTGGCTCCTAGCGGAGAGACCCAGTACTTC.

This clonotype was recorded only once. The genes are TRBV4-2 and TRBJ2-2; D remains ambiguous. This CDR3 comprises 15 residues. Germline CDR1 LGHNA, CDR2 YNFKEQ. V lost 0 bases, J lost 6 bases, and 11 bases lay in between. This CDR3 reads CASSQDVADPGELFF. The CDR3 DNA is TGTGCCAGCAGCCAAGATGTTGCGGATCCCGGGGAGCTGTTTTTT.

The chain recombines TRBV11-2 with TRBJ2-2; possibly TRBD2 for D (5 bases). CDR3 length: 13 residues. Trimming shortened V by 1 base and J by 6 bases, and 6 bases separated the two germline ends. CDR1 is SGHAT and CDR2 is FQNNGV in the germline V gene. CDR3 in DNA: TGTGCCAGCAGCTTAGGACTACCCGGGGAGCTGTTTTTT. It is translated as CASSLGLPGELFF. The complete variable domain, with remaining parts taken from reference TRBV11-2 and TRBJ2-2, reads EAGVAQSPRYKIIEKRQSVAFWCNPISGHATLYWYQQILGQGPKLLIQFQNNGVVDDSQLPKDRFSAERLKGVDSTLKIQPAKLEDSAVYLCASSLGLPGELFFGEGSRLTVL.

The rearrangement uses TRBV11-3 and TRBJ1-6; 9 bases match TRBD1. Germline loops: CDR1 SGHNT, CDR2 YENEEA. The J segment lost 9 bases and the V segment lost 1 base, leaving 1 base of the junction unmatched. This CDR3 is 14 amino acids long. CDR3 sequence reads: CASSLGQGVSPLHF. CDR3 DNA: TGTGCCAGCAGCTTAGGACAGGGGGTTTCACCCCTCCACTTT.